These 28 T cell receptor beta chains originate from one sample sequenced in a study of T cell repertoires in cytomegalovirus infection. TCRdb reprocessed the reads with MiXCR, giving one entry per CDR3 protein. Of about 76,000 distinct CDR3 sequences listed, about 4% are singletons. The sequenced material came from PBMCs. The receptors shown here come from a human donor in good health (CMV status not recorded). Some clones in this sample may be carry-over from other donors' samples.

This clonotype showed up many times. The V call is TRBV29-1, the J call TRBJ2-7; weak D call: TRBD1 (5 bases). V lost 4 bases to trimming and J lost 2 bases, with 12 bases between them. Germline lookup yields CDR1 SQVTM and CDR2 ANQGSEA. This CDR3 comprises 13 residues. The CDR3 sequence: CSVVPGNAYEQYF. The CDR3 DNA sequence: TGCAGCGTTGTCCCAGGGAATGCCTACGAGCAGTACTTC.

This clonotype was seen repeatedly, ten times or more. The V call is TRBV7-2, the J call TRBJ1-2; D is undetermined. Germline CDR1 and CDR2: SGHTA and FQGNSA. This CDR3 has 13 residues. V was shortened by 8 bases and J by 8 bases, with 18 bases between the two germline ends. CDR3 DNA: TGTGCCAGCTCCTACGAAGGTTCCCAGGGCTACACCTTC. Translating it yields CASSYEGSQGYTF.

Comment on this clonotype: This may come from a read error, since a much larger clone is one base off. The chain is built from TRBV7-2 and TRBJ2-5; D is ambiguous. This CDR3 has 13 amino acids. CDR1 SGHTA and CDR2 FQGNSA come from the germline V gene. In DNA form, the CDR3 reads TGTGTCAGCAGCCCGGATGCCAGAAAGGCCCAGTACTTC. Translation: CVSSPDARKAQYF.

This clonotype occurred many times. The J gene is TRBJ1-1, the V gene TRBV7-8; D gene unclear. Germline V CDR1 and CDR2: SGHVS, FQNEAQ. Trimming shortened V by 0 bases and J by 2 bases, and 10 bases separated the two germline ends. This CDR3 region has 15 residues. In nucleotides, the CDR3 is TGTGCCAGCAGCTTAGCGTCTTCAGGAAACACTGAAGCTTTCTTT. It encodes CASSLASSGNTEAFF.

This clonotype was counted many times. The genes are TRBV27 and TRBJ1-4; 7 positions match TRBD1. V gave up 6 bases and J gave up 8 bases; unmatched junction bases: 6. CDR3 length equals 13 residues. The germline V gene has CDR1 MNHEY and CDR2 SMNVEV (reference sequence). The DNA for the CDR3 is TGTGCCAGCAGCTACAGGGGTGGGGAAAAACTGTTTTTT. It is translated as CASSYRGGEKLFF.

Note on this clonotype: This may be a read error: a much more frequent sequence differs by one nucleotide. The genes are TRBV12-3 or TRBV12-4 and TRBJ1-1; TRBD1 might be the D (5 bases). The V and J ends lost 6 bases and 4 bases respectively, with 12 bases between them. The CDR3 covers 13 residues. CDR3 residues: CASRVWGGTEAFF. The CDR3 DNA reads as TGTGCCAGCAGAGTCTGGGGGGGCACTGAAGCTTTCTTT.

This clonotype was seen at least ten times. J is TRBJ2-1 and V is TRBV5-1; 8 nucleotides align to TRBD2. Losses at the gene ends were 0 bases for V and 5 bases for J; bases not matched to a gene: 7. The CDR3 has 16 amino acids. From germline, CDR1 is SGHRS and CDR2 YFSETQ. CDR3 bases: TGCGCCAGCAGCTTGGGGCGGGGGGCCGTAGACAATGAGCAGTTCTTC. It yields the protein CASSLGRGAVDNEQFF.

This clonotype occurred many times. CDR3: CASLGGAVNEQYF. DNA for the CDR3: TGTGCCAGCTTGGGTGGGGCTGTGAACGAGCAGTACTTC. The J gene is TRBJ2-7, the V gene TRBV6-1; D is perhaps TRBD1 (5 bases). Per germline, CDR1 MNHNS and CDR2 SASEGT. The V and J ends lost 8 bases and 5 bases respectively, with 16 bases between them. This CDR3 contains 13 residues.

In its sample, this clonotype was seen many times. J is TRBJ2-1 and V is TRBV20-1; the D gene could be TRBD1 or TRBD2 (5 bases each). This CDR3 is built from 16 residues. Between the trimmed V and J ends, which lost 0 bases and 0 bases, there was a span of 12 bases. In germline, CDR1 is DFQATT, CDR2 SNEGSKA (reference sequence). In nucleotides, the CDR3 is TGCAGTGCTAGAGATCGGCCAGGGAGCTCCTACAATGAGCAGTTCTTC. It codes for CSARDRPGSSYNEQFF.

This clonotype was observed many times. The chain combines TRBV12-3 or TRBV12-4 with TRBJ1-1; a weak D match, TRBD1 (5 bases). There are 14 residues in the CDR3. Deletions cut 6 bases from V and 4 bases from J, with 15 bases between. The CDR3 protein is CASSWGGLSTEAFF. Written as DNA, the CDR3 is TGTGCCAGCAGCTGGGGGGGGTTGAGCACTGAAGCTTTCTTT.

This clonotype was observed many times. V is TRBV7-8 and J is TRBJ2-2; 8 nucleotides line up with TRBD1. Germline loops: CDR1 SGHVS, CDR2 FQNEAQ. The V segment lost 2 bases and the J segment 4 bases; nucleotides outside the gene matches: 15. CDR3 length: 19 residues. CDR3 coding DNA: TGTGCCAGCAGCTTAACGTCCCGGGACAGGCCTAAAGGCACCGGGGAGCTGTTTTTT. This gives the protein CASSLTSRDRPKGTGELFF.

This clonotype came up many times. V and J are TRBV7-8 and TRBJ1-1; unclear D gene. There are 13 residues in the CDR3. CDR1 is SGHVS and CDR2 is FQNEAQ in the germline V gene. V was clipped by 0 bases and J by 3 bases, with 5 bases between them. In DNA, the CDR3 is TGTGCCAGCAGCTTAGCTCTCTACACTGAAGCTTTCTTT. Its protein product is CASSLALYTEAFF. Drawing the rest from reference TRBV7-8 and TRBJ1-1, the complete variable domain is GAGVSQSPRYKVAKRGQDVALRCDPISGHVSLFWYQQALGQGPEFLTYFQNEAQLDKSGLPSDRFFAERPEGSVSTLKIQRTQQEDSAVYLCASSLALYTEAFFGQGTRLTVV.

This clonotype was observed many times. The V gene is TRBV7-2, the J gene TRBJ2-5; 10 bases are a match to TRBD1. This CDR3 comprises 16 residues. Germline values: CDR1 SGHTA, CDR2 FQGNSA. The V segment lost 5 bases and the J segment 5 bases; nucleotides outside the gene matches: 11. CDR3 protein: CASSPRQGALKETQYF. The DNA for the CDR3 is TGTGCCAGCAGCCCTCGACAGGGGGCGCTGAAGGAGACCCAGTACTTC.

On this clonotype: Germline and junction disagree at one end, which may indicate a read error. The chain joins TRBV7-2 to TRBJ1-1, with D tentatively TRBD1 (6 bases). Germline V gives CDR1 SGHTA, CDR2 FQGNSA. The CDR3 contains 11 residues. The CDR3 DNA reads TGTGCCAGCAGCCTAGGAGGGGGAGCTTTATTT. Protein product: CASSLGGGALF.

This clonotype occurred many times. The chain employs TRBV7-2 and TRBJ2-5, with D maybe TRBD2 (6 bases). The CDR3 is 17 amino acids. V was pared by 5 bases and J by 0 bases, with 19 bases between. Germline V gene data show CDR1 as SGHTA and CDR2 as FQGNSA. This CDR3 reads CASSPEWAGMYQETQYF. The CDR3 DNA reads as TGTGCCAGCAGCCCCGAGTGGGCGGGGATGTACCAAGAGACCCAGTACTTC.

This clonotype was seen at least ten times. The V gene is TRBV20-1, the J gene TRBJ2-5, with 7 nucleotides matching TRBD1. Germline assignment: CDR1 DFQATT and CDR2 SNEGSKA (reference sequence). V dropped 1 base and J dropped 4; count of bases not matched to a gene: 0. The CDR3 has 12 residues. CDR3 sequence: CSARGQGETQYF. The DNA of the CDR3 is TGCAGTGCTAGAGGACAGGGAGAGACCCAGTACTTC.

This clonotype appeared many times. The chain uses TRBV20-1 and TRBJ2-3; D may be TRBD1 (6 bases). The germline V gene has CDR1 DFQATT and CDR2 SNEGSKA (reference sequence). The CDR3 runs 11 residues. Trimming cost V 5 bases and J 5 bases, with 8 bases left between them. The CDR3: CSARRGDTQYF. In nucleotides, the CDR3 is TGCAGTGCTCGCAGGGGAGATACGCAGTATTTT.

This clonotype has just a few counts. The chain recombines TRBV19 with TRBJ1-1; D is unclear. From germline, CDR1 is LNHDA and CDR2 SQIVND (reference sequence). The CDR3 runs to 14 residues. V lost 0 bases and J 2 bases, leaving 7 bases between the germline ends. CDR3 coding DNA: TGTGCCAGTAGTATAGATGCAGGTAACACTGAAGCTTTCTTT. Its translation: CASSIDAGNTEAFF.

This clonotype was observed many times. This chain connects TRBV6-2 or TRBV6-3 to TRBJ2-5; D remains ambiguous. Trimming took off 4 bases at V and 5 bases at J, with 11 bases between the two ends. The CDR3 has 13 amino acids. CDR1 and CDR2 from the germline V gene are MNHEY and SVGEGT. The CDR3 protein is CASSFSTRETQYF. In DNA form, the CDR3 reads TGTGCCAGCAGTTTCAGTACGCGGGAGACCCAGTACTTC.

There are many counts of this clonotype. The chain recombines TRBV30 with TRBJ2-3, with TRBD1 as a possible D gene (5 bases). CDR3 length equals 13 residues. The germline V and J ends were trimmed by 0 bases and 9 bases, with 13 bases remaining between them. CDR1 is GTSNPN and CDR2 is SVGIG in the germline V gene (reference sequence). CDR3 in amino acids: CAWSVTDISTQYF. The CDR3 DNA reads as TGTGCCTGGAGTGTCACGGACATCTCGACGCAGTATTTT.

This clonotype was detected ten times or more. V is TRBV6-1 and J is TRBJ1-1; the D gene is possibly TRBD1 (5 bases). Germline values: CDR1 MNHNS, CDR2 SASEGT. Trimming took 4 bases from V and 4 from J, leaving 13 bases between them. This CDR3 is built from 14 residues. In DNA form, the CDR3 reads TGTGCCAGCAGTGGCCAGGGTAGGGGCACTGAAGCTTTCTTT. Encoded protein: CASSGQGRGTEAFF.

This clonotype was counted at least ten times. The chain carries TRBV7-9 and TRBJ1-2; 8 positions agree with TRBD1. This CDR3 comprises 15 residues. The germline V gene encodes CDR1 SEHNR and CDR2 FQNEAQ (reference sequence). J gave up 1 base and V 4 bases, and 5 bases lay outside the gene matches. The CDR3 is CASSSGDRFNYGYTF. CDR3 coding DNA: TGTGCCAGCAGCTCGGGGGACAGGTTTAACTATGGCTACACCTTC.

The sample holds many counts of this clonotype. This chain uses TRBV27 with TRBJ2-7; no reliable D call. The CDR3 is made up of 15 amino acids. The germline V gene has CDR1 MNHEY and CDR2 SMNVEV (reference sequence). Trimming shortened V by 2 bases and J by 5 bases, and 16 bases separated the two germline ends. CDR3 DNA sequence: TGTGCCAGCAGTTTAAGCTCGGGCCCCGGCCACGAGCAGTACTTC. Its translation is CASSLSSGPGHEQYF.

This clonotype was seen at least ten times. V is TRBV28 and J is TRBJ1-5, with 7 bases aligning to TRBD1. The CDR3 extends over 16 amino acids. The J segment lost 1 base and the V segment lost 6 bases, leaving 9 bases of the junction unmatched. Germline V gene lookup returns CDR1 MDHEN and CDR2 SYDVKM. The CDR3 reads CASRTGAGHSNQPQHF. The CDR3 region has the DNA TGTGCCAGCAGAACAGGGGCGGGTCACAGCAATCAGCCCCAGCATTTT.

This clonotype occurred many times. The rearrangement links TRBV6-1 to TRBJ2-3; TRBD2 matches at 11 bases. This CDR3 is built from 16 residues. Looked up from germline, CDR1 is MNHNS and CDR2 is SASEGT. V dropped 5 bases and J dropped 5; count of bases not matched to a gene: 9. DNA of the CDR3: TGTGCCAGCAGTCCTCTTAGCGGGGGGGCCGGAGATACGCAGTATTTT. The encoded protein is CASSPLSGGAGDTQYF.

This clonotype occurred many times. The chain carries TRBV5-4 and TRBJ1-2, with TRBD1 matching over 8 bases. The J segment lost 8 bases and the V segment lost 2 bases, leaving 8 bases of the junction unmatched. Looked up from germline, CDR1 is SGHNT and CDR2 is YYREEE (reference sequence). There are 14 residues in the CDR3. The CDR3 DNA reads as TGTGCCAGCAGCTTATCAGGGGGCGGCGTCGGCTACACCTTC. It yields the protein CASSLSGGGVGYTF.

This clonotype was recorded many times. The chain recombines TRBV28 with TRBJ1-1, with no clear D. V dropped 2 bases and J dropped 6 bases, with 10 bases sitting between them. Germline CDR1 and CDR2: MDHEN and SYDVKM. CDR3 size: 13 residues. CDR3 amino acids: CASSLTPLPEAFF. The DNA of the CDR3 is TGTGCCAGCAGTTTAACCCCACTGCCTGAAGCTTTCTTT.

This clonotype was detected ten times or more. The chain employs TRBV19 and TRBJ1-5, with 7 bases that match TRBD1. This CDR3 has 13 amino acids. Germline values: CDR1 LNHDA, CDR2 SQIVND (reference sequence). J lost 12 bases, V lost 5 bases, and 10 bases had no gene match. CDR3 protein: CASSLGQTELQHF. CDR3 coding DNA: TGTGCCAGTAGTTTGGGACAGACGGAGCTCCAGCATTTT.